The rows below give T cell receptor beta chains drawn from one sample of a study of T cells after yellow fever vaccination. TCRdb reprocessed the 5' RACE reads with MiXCR, giving one entry per CDR3 protein. The profile shows a few hundred thousand distinct CDR3 sequences, 6.9% of them singletons. The sample in question was CD4+ T cells sorted from PBMCs, obtained 15 days after the yellow fever booster vaccination. The receptor source for this set is a man aged 30 to 45 who received the YFV17D yellow fever vaccine. CDR3s include the opening cysteine and the closing phenylalanine or tryptophan. A D gene is named only where the DNA matches it firmly. Clone size, where shown, is once, few, many, or a class for clones that have expanded.

TRBD2	TRBV5-4	TRBJ2-3	.	CASSTSGSFTDTQYF	TGTGCCAGCAGCACTAGCGGGTCCTTCACAGATACGCAGTATTTT
TRBD1	TRBV10-3	TRBJ2-2	few	CAISARTGVNTGELFF	TGTGCCATCAGTGCTCGGACAGGGGTTAACACCGGGGAGCTGTTTTTT
.	TRBV9	TRBJ2-3	few	CASSVSGVADTQYF	TGTGCCAGCAGCGTATCGGGGGTTGCAGATACGCAGTATTTT
TRBD1	TRBV7-2	TRBJ1-5	.	CASSIWDSQGQPQHF	TGTGCCAGCAGCATATGGGACAGCCAGGGTCAGCCCCAGCATTTT
TRBD1	TRBV3-1	TRBJ2-6	few	CASSPTGTGANVLTF	TGTGCCAGCAGCCCGACAGGGACCGGGGCCAACGTCCTGACTTTC
.	TRBV20-1	TRBJ2-7	few	CSARDQQRYSYEQYF	TGCAGTGCTAGAGATCAGCAGCGGTACTCCTACGAGCAGTACTTC
.	TRBV7-2	TRBJ1-3	many	CASSTSSISGNTIYF	TGTGCCAGCAGCACTTCCTCTATCTCTGGAAACACCATATATTTT
.	TRBV28	TRBJ1-5	few	CASIRGRVGYQPQHF	TGTGCCAGCATACGTGGCAGGGTGGGGTATCAGCCCCAGCATTTT
.	TRBV5-1	TRBJ1-5	many	CASSLGSTGPEPQHF	TGCGCCAGCAGCTTGGGATCCACGGGGCCGGAGCCCCAGCATTTT
TRBD1	TRBV6-5	TRBJ2-3	few	CASSLRGQGASLYTDTQYF	TGTGCCAGCAGTTTGCGGGGACAGGGGGCTTCCCTTTACACAGATACGCAGTATTTT
TRBD1	TRBV7-9	TRBJ2-7	few	CASTQGQGAHEQYF	TGTGCCAGCACCCAGGGACAGGGGGCTCACGAGCAGTACTTC
.	TRBV4-2	TRBJ1-1	many	CASSAIVRSLNTEAFF	TGTGCCAGCAGCGCTATCGTCAGGTCCTTGAACACTGAAGCTTTCTTT
.	TRBV6-2/TRBV6-3	TRBJ2-3	once	CASSSLWARRDTDTQYF	TGTGCCAGCAGTTCCCTATGGGCCAGGAGAGACACAGATACGCAGTATTTT
TRBD2	TRBV10-3	TRBJ2-7	.	CAIAAGGQYEQYF	TGTGCCATCGCGGCGGGAGGACAATACGAGCAGTACTTC
TRBD2	TRBV20-1	TRBJ2-3	few	CSARDPLAESTDTQYF	TGCAGTGCTAGAGACCCCCTAGCGGAGAGCACAGATACGCAGTATTTT
.	TRBV5-1	TRBJ2-7	many	CASSTGRESYEQYF	TGCGCCAGCAGTACCGGACGGGAGTCCTACGAGCAGTACTTC
TRBD1	TRBV20-1	TRBJ2-5	many	CSASRDSQETQYF	TGCAGTGCTAGCCGGGACAGCCAAGAGACCCAGTACTTC
TRBD2	TRBV10-3	TRBJ2-3	many	CAISGFAAGNTDTQYF	TGTGCCATCAGTGGGTTTGCAGCGGGGAACACAGATACGCAGTATTTT
TRBD2	TRBV5-4	TRBJ2-1	.	CASSPGLAGGPGEQFF	TGTGCCAGCAGCCCGGGACTAGCGGGAGGGCCCGGTGAGCAGTTCTTC
.	TRBV6-1	TRBJ2-7	many	CASRRDGRYEQYF	TGTGCCAGCAGACGGGACGGCCGCTACGAGCAGTACTTC
TRBD2	TRBV7-3	TRBJ2-6	few	CASSAQPGGSGANVLTF	TGTGCCAGCAGCGCCCAGCCGGGGGGCTCTGGGGCCAACGTCCTGACTTTC
TRBD1	TRBV7-2	TRBJ2-7	few	CASRTDRASEQYF	TGTGCCAGCAGAACCGACAGGGCTTCCGAGCAGTACTTC
.	TRBV2	TRBJ1-5	few	CASRTEGGRGGQPQHF	TGTGCCAGCAGGACTGAAGGAGGACGCGGGGGACAGCCCCAGCATTTT
.	TRBV7-2	TRBJ1-1	.	CASCLGQGGGWNTEAFF	TGTGCCAGCTGCTTAGGGCAGGGAGGGGGTTGGAACACTGAAGCTTTCTTT
.	TRBV7-2	TRBJ1-1	few	CASSKGVREKGAFF	TGTGCCAGCAGCAAGGGAGTCCGGGAGAAGGGAGCTTTCTTT
.	TRBV7-2	TRBJ2-5	.	CASSFMDGLQETQYF	TGTGCCAGCAGCTTTATGGATGGGTTACAAGAGACCCAGTACTTC
TRBD2	TRBV20-1	TRBJ2-5	few	CSAAALAEPSQETQYF	TGCAGTGCTGCCGCGCTAGCGGAGCCCTCTCAAGAGACCCAGTACTTC
TRBD2	TRBV5-1	TRBJ2-1	.	CASYASQLAGVLEYNEQFF	TGCGCCAGCTACGCCTCTCAGCTAGCGGGAGTGTTGGAGTACAATGAGCAGTTCTTC
TRBD2	TRBV12-3/TRBV12-4	TRBJ2-1	many	CASSFTSGGANEQFF	TGTGCCAGCTCCTTCACCTCCGGGGGGGCCAATGAGCAGTTCTTC
TRBD1	TRBV6-5	TRBJ1-6	.	CASSYRDRDNSPLHF	TGTGCCAGCAGTTACAGGGACAGGGATAATTCACCCCTCCACTTT
.	TRBV5-1	TRBJ1-1	few	CASSLDGDLGAFF	TGCGCCAGCAGCTTGGATGGCGATCTCGGAGCTTTCTTT
.	TRBV24-1	TRBJ2-1	.	CATSYPAGASDEQFF	TGTGCCACCAGTTATCCGGCGGGGGCCTCAGATGAGCAGTTCTTC
.	TRBV10-3	TRBJ1-1	few	CAISESAWDTEAFF	TGTGCCATCAGTGAGTCGGCTTGGGACACTGAAGCTTTCTTT
TRBD2	TRBV6-2/TRBV6-3	TRBJ2-1	few	CASTRGAGGPLSWNEQFF	TGTGCCAGCACCAGGGGGGCGGGAGGGCCACTCTCCTGGAATGAGCAGTTCTTC
TRBD2	TRBV3-1	TRBJ2-7	.	CASSQGLAGGQQYF	TGTGCCAGCAGCCAAGGACTAGCGGGAGGGCAGCAGTACTTC
TRBD1	TRBV20-1	TRBJ2-6	many	CSARGGGGMANVLTF	TGCAGTGCTAGAGGAGGGGGCGGAATGGCCAACGTCCTGACTTTC
.	TRBV7-2	TRBJ2-2	many	CASSFSGDSNTGELFF	TGTGCCAGCAGCTTCTCAGGGGATTCGAACACCGGGGAGCTGTTTTTT
.	TRBV23-1	TRBJ2-5	.	CASSQSPAQETQYF	TGCGCCAGCAGTCAATCCCCGGCCCAAGAGACCCAGTACTTC
.	TRBV12-3/TRBV12-4	TRBJ2-1	many	CASSFQQGPYNEQFF	TGTGCCAGCAGTTTCCAACAGGGCCCCTACAATGAGCAGTTCTTC
TRBD2	TRBV20-1	TRBJ2-1	many	CSARHWTSVNEQFF	TGCAGTGCTAGACATTGGACTAGCGTGAATGAGCAGTTCTTC
.	TRBV30	TRBJ2-5	.	CAWGKETQYF	TGTGCCTGGGGGAAAGAGACCCAGTACTTC
.	TRBV20-1	TRBJ2-2	many	CSARDPRVRNTGELFF	TGCAGTGCTAGAGATCCGAGGGTACGGAACACCGGGGAGCTGTTTTTT
.	TRBV7-6	TRBJ2-7	.	CASSFGLAESYEQYF	TGTGCCAGCAGCTTCGGGTTAGCGGAATCCTACGAGCAGTACTTC
.	TRBV6-2/TRBV6-3	TRBJ2-7	.	CASLSPKGVYEQYF	TGTGCCAGCCTGAGCCCCAAGGGAGTTTACGAGCAGTACTTC
TRBD1	TRBV5-1	TRBJ2-7	.	CASSLKGAPGEQYF	TGCGCCAGCAGCTTGAAGGGGGCGCCGGGGGAGCAGTACTTC
.	TRBV7-9	TRBJ2-7	.	CASSLARAYEQYF	TGTGCCAGCAGCTTAGCCAGGGCCTACGAGCAGTACTTC
.	TRBV3-1	TRBJ2-4	many	CASSQRRGIQYF	TGTGCCAGCAGCCAGAGGAGGGGCATTCAGTACTTC
TRBD2	TRBV20-1	TRBJ2-1	many	CSATLAGVNNEQFF	TGCAGTGCAACTCTAGCGGGAGTTAACAATGAGCAGTTCTTC
.	TRBV6-2/TRBV6-3	TRBJ2-1	few	CASSSRWDPPYNEQFF	TGTGCCAGCAGTTCGAGGTGGGACCCTCCCTACAATGAGCAGTTCTTC
.	TRBV6-1	TRBJ2-7	.	CASSASWRSSYEQYF	TGTGCCAGCAGTGCCTCATGGAGGAGCTCCTACGAGCAGTACTTC
.	TRBV6-1	TRBJ1-5	few	CASSPDPNQPQHF	TGTGCCAGCAGCCCAGACCCAAATCAGCCCCAGCATTTT
TRBD2	TRBV6-5	TRBJ2-1	many	CASRPSGTSRDNEQFF	TGTGCCAGCAGGCCCTCCGGGACTAGCCGCGACAATGAGCAGTTCTTC
TRBD2	TRBV6-2/TRBV6-3	TRBJ2-2	.	CASSYSTSGKSGTGELFF	TGTGCCAGCAGTTACTCAACTAGCGGGAAATCGGGGACCGGGGAGCTGTTTTTT
.	TRBV21-1	TRBJ2-7	.	CASSKPLREGHNEQYF	TGTGCCAGCAGCAAACCACTGCGGGAGGGCCACAACGAGCAGTACTTC
.	TRBV7-2	TRBJ2-7	few	CASSLDRVGLEQYF	TGTGCCAGCAGCTTAGACAGGGTAGGGCTCGAGCAGTACTTC
TRBD2	TRBV4-3	TRBJ2-3	.	CASSQDLSGGIPGADTQYF	TGCGCCAGCAGCCAAGATCTTTCGGGAGGGATCCCCGGCGCAGATACGCAGTATTTT
.	TRBV19	TRBJ2-7	many	CASTFRADSYEQYF	TGTGCCAGTACCTTCCGGGCGGACTCCTACGAGCAGTACTTC
.	TRBV7-9	TRBJ2-5	.	CASSFLDSQETQYF	TGTGCCAGCAGTTTCCTGGACAGTCAAGAGACCCAGTACTTC
.	TRBV10-1	TRBJ2-3	many	CASSDTKDTQYF	TGCGCCAGCAGCGATACGAAAGATACGCAGTATTTT
TRBD2	TRBV7-2	TRBJ2-1	many	CASSVAGPYNEQFF	TGTGCCAGCAGCGTAGCGGGACCTTACAATGAGCAGTTCTTC